The 28 T cell receptor beta chains listed next were all sequenced from one sample in a study of CD8+CD57+ T cells in acquired aplastic anemia. It was patients with CD8+CD57+ cell expansion by flow cytometry who were chosen for sequencing. The use of genomic DNA as template underpinned the TCR beta VDJ and CDR3 profiling. From the reads, TCRdb called clonotypes with MiXCR, one entry per CDR3 protein. In the table there are about 190,000 distinct CDR3 sequences, approximately 50% of which are singletons. Material for sequencing was sorted CD4+, CD8+, or CD8+CD57+ T cells (not recorded which) from PBMCs. The source is a human donor with aplastic anemia.

The genes are TRBV29-1 and TRBJ2-7; 8 positions match TRBD1. Germline V gene lookup returns CDR1 SQVTM and CDR2 ANQGSEA. The CDR3 extends over 16 amino acids. V trimming: 6 bases; J trimming: 3 bases; junction bases outside the gene matches: 16. The CDR3 DNA is TGCAGCGTCGACAGCGTTGAAGGACAGGGTAGCTACGAGCAGTACTTC. Amino acid sequence: CSVDSVEGQGSYEQYF.

This clonotype was counted a few times. With a much larger clone just one base away, this may be a read error. Because it lacks the conserved phenylalanine or tryptophan at the end, this CDR3 is likely a read error. V gene TRBV7-2 combines with J gene TRBJ2-7; D may correspond to TRBD1 or TRBD2 (6 bases each). V dropped 0 bases and J dropped 2 bases, with 14 bases sitting between them. There are 16 residues in the CDR3. Per the germline V gene, CDR1 is SGHTA and CDR2 is FQGNSA. CDR3 nucleotides: TGTGCCAGCAGCTTAGCGGGGGGCGGTAGCGCCTACGAGCAGTACCTC. Protein: CASSLAGGGSAYEQYL.

In this sample, this clonotype turned up many times. The J gene is TRBJ1-2, the V gene TRBV4-3, with a tentative D call TRBD1 (5 bases). Germline-derived CDR1 and CDR2 are LGHNA and YSLEER. The CDR3 is 15 residues long. Trimming took off 3 bases at V and 8 bases at J, with 19 bases between the two ends. In DNA, the CDR3 is TGCGCCAGCAGCCAGGAGGGTAAGGGGAGGGACGGCTACACCTTC. Its protein is CASSQEGKGRDGYTF.

V and J are TRBV3-1 and TRBJ2-1; D is perhaps TRBD2 (7 bases). V lost 1 base to trimming and J lost 3 bases, with 16 bases between them. CDR3 length equals 17 residues. The germline V gene has CDR1 LGHDT and CDR2 YNNKEL (reference sequence). CDR3 region: CASSQGPRGALYNEQFF. The CDR3 DNA reads as TGTGCCAGCAGCCAAGGCCCACGGGGGGCCCTCTACAATGAGCAGTTCTTC.

The chain recombines TRBV12-3 or TRBV12-4 with TRBJ2-2, with 7 bases fitting TRBD1. The CDR3 spans 16 residues. The V gene end was trimmed by 5 bases and the J gene end by 3 bases; junction bases not matched to a gene: 9. CDR3 in amino acids: CASSPGQVTHTGELFF. The CDR3 DNA reads as TGTGCCAGCAGTCCTGGACAGGTGACACACACCGGGGAGCTGTTTTTT.

A note on this clonotype: This may be a read error, as it is one base from a much larger clone. The CDR3 carries no conserved terminal phenylalanine or tryptophan, so it likely arises from a read error. The chain is built from TRBV6-5 and TRBJ1-3; D uncertain. Germline V CDR1 and CDR2: MNHEY, SVGAGI. The V end was cut by 0 bases, the J end by 4 bases, with 7 bases between. The CDR3 covers 14 residues. In DNA form, the CDR3 reads TGTGCCAGCAGTTACTCAGGGATGGGAAACACCATATATTCT. The encoded protein is CASSYSGMGNTIYS.

The gene calls are TRBV29-1 and TRBJ1-4; the match to TRBD1 covers 7 bases. Looked up from germline, CDR1 is SQVTM and CDR2 is ANQGSEA. V was clipped by 8 bases and J by 7 bases; unmatched bases: 7. The CDR3 length is 12 residues. In DNA, the CDR3 is TGCAGCACGACAGGGAGTGGTGAAAAACTGTTTTTT. It specifies CSTTGSGEKLFF.

J is TRBJ2-1 and V is TRBV15; 8 bases are shared with TRBD2. CDR3 size: 15 residues. Germline values: CDR1 LNHNV, CDR2 YYDKDF (reference sequence). The V segment lost 1 base and the J segment 1 base; nucleotides outside the gene matches: 0. Written as DNA, the CDR3 is TGTGCCACCAGCAGAGGCGGGAGGTCCTACAATGAGCAGTTCTTC. Its translation is CATSRGGRSYNEQFF.

This clonotype was observed at least ten times. The chain combines TRBV5-1 with TRBJ2-3; tentatively, D is TRBD1 (6 bases). Trimming removed 0 bases at V and 0 bases at J, with 20 bases between. The CDR3 loop spans 19 amino acids. Germline-derived CDR1 and CDR2 are SGHRS and YFSETQ. The CDR3 nucleotides are TGCGCCAGCAGCTTGGCCCGGACAGCAGATCTCACTAGCACAGATACGCAGTATTTT. Its protein is CASSLARTADLTSTDTQYF.

J is TRBJ1-2 and V is TRBV20-1; D gene uncertain. The V and J ends lost 0 bases and 7 bases respectively, with 6 bases between them. Germline-derived CDR1 and CDR2 are DFQATT and SNEGSKA (reference sequence). This CDR3 spans 11 amino acids. Here the CDR3 reads CSAREAGGYTF. In nucleotides, the CDR3 is TGCAGTGCTAGAGAAGCGGGTGGCTACACCTTC.

Many counts were recorded for this clonotype. The V and J genes are TRBV2 and TRBJ1-4; D uncertain. The CDR3 spans 15 residues. Between the trimmed V and J ends, which lost 2 bases and 8 bases, there was a span of 15 bases. The V gene's germline CDR1 is SNHLY and CDR2 FYNNEI. The DNA for the CDR3 is TGTGCCAGCAGTGAATGGCCCGCGGCGGACGAAAAACTGTTTTTT. Its protein is CASSEWPAADEKLFF.

CDR3 sequence: CAWSVLFYEQYF. CDR3 nucleotides: TGTGCCTGGAGTGTACTCTTCTACGAGCAGTACTTC. The rearrangement joins TRBV30 to TRBJ2-7; D unresolved. Germline CDR1 reads GTSNPN; CDR2 reads SVGIG (reference sequence). Trimming left V 0 bases short and J 3 bases short, with 6 bases between. CDR3 length: 12 residues. The full variable domain, rest sourced from reference TRBV30 and TRBJ2-7, is SQTIHQWPATLVQPVGSPLSLECTVEGTSNPNLYWYRQAAGRGLQLLFYSVGIGQISSEVPQNLSASRPQDRQFILSSKKLLLSDSGFYLCAWSVLFYEQYFGPGTRLTVT.

The J gene is TRBJ1-1, the V gene TRBV10-3; TRBD1 aligns across 10 bases. The CDR3 runs 15 residues. The germline V gene has CDR1 ENHRY and CDR2 SYGVKD. The V gene end was trimmed by 4 bases and the J gene end by 10 bases; junction bases not matched to a gene: 12. The CDR3: CAISGMTGGAGIAFF. CDR3 in DNA: TGTGCCATCAGTGGGATGACAGGGGGCGCGGGAATAGCTTTCTTT.

This clonotype appeared many times. The CDR3 reads CASSYRTSWETQYF. CDR3 DNA: TGTGCCAGCAGCTATCGGACATCGTGGGAGACCCAGTACTTC. The genes are TRBV5-4 and TRBJ2-5, with TRBD1 as a possible D gene (5 bases). The length of the CDR3 is 14 residues. The germline V gene has CDR1 SGHNT and CDR2 YYREEE (reference sequence). V was shortened by 3 bases and J by 5 bases, with 14 bases between the two germline ends.

This clonotype was counted a single time. This chain joins TRBV20-1 and TRBJ2-5; 12 bases are a match to TRBD2. In germline, CDR1 is DFQATT, CDR2 SNEGSKA (reference sequence). The V segment lost 4 bases and the J segment 0 bases; nucleotides outside the gene matches: 9. The CDR3 extends over 17 amino acids. The CDR3 loop is CSATFPRLAGDQETQYF. The DNA for the CDR3 is TGCAGTGCTACCTTCCCTCGACTAGCGGGAGACCAAGAGACCCAGTACTTC.

The sample holds many counts of this clonotype. V gene TRBV20-1 combines with J gene TRBJ1-1; no clear D gene. The CDR3 runs to 16 residues. Per the germline V gene, CDR1 is DFQATT and CDR2 is SNEGSKA (reference sequence). Between the trimmed V and J ends, which lost 1 base and 7 bases, there was a span of 22 bases. CDR3 residues: CSARGPSTMLGNEAFF. The CDR3 bases are TGCAGTGCTAGAGGCCCGTCCACTATGCTCGGGAATGAAGCTTTCTTT.

This chain links TRBV4-3 with TRBJ2-7; 7 bases map to TRBD2. V lost 1 base to trimming and J lost 2 bases; unmatched junction nucleotides: 5. The CDR3 is 15 amino acids. Germline values: CDR1 LGHNA, CDR2 YSLEER. The CDR3 loop reads CASSQGLAETYEQYF. CDR3 bases: TGCGCCAGCAGCCAAGGGCTAGCGGAGACCTACGAGCAGTACTTC.

In this sample, this clonotype turned up a few times. J is TRBJ2-5 and V is TRBV7-8; 7 bases map to TRBD1. This CDR3 region has 15 residues. V lost 3 bases, J lost 5 bases, and 9 bases stayed unmatched. Germline V gene lookup returns CDR1 SGHVS and CDR2 FQNEAQ. The CDR3 protein is CASSLGPDREETQYF. CDR3 sequence (DNA): TGTGCCAGCAGCTTGGGCCCCGACAGGGAGGAGACCCAGTACTTC.

This clonotype was counted between two and nine times. This chain uses TRBV24-1 with TRBJ2-5, with D possibly matching TRBD2 (5 bases). Germline loops: CDR1 KGHDR, CDR2 SFDVKD. The CDR3 is 13 amino acids. Trimming removed 5 bases from V and 7 bases from J, with 13 bases in between. DNA for the CDR3: TGTGCCACCAGTGCGCCTGGGAGCGGGACCCAGTACTTC. Translating it yields CATSAPGSGTQYF.

This clonotype has a handful of counts. The chain couples TRBV2 to TRBJ2-7, with D perhaps assigned TRBD1 or TRBD2 (5 bases each). V lost 8 bases to trimming and J lost 4 bases, with 18 bases between them. Germline V gene data show CDR1 as SNHLY and CDR2 as FYNNEI. The CDR3 totals 14 residues. CDR3 sequence: CASSAGTGFYEQYF. CDR3 sequence (DNA): TGTGCCAGCTCAGCTGGGACGGGATTTTACGAGCAGTACTTC.

This clonotype was seen ten or more times. The CDR3: CASSFAGGEIGNEQFF. The CDR3, as DNA: TGTGCCAGCAGCTTTGCAGGGGGTGAAATTGGCAATGAGCAGTTCTTC. V and J are TRBV5-4 and TRBJ2-1, with 7 nucleotides matching TRBD1. The CDR3 is made up of 16 amino acids. The V and J ends lost 2 bases and 6 bases, in that order; junction bases with no gene match: 11. Germline lookup yields CDR1 SGHNT and CDR2 YYREEE (reference sequence).

This clonotype occurred many times. The chain carries TRBV11-2 and TRBJ2-3; 7 positions agree with TRBD2. After removal of 2 bases from V and 1 base from J, the junction contained 6 bases not matched to a gene. The CDR3 runs 16 residues. Germline V gene lookup returns CDR1 SGHAT and CDR2 FQNNGV. Here the CDR3 reads CASSLRVAGRTDTQYF. CDR3 bases: TGTGCCAGCAGCTTACGGGTAGCGGGCCGCACAGATACGCAGTATTTT.

V is TRBV5-1 and J is TRBJ2-7; 7 positions match TRBD1. In germline, CDR1 is SGHRS, CDR2 YFSETQ. This CDR3 has 13 residues. The V segment lost 4 bases and the J segment 6 bases; nucleotides outside the gene matches: 7. For the CDR3, the DNA is TGCGCCAGCAGCACCCAGACAGGGATCGAGCAGTACTTC. It translates to CASSTQTGIEQYF.

This clonotype was picked up one time. This sequence joins TRBV24-1 and TRBJ2-1; D is perhaps TRBD2 (5 bases). The V end lost 3 bases, the J end lost 9 bases, and 17 bases lay between the germline ends. The germline gives CDR1 KGHDR, CDR2 SFDVKD. CDR3 length equals 15 residues. CDR3 nucleotide sequence: TGTGCCACCAGTGATCCGGGAAATTGGGCTGGTGAGCAGTTCTTC. It is translated as CATSDPGNWAGEQFF.

Here the CDR3 reads CSARSSGGETQYF. The CDR3 bases are TGCAGTGCTAGATCGAGCGGGGGGGAGACCCAGTACTTC. The V gene is TRBV20-1, the J gene TRBJ2-5, with 9 bases lining up with TRBD2. Unmatched junction bases numbered 3, after V lost 2 bases and J lost 5 bases. CDR3 length equals 13 residues. From germline, CDR1 is DFQATT and CDR2 SNEGSKA (reference sequence).

The chain employs TRBV7-9 and TRBJ2-7; D gene unclear. Germline V gene lookup returns CDR1 SEHNR and CDR2 FQNEAQ (reference sequence). This CDR3 contains 14 residues. Deletions cut 3 bases from V and 0 bases from J, with 9 bases between. The DNA for the CDR3 is TGTGCCAGCAGCTTGGTAGGTCACTCCTACGAGCAGTACTTC. This sequence encodes CASSLVGHSYEQYF.

The J gene is TRBJ1-5, the V gene TRBV7-8; D is undetermined. The CDR3 length is 14 residues. Germline values: CDR1 SGHVS, CDR2 FQNEAQ. The V gene lost 1 base and the J gene lost 4 bases, with 8 bases spanning the gap. CDR3 loop: CASSLDQINQPQHF. CDR3 sequence (DNA): TGTGCCAGCAGCTTAGACCAAATTAATCAGCCCCAGCATTTT.

This clonotype appeared a few times. The chain recombines TRBV12-3 or TRBV12-4 with TRBJ2-1; D uncertain. CDR3 length equals 14 residues. V lost 1 base, J lost 2 bases, and 6 bases lay in between. This CDR3 is CASSLGPTYNEQFF. CDR3 bases: TGTGCCAGCAGTTTAGGGCCCACCTACAATGAGCAGTTCTTC.